These 14 T cell receptor beta chains share one sample of origin, sequenced in a study of blood T cell repertoires in COVID-19. This table comes from immunoSEQ multiplex PCR, and its TCRdb copy is limited to in-frame clones, with some not included. The sample contains under 250,000 clones, roughly 80% of which appear only once. Input material: peripheral blood. Source of these receptors: a man in his fifties or sixties with active or convalescent COVID-19.

V and J are TRBV9 and TRBJ2-5; TRBD1 is a possible D gene (6 bases). The CDR3 extends over 15 amino acids. V was cut by 0 bases and J by 2 bases, with 11 bases left in between. CDR1 SGDLS and CDR2 YYNGEE come from the germline V gene. The CDR3 sequence is CASSVVWGPQETQYF. DNA of the CDR3: TGTGCCAGCAGCGTAGTGTGGGGGCCTCAAGAGACCCAGTACTTC.

The rearrangement uses TRBV6-2 or TRBV6-3 and TRBJ1-6; D is unresolved. Germline CDR1 MNHEY, CDR2 SVGEGT. The length of the CDR3 is 15 residues. The V end lost 3 bases, the J end lost 6 bases, and 12 bases lay between the germline ends. In nucleotides, the CDR3 is TGTGCCAGCAGTTATTCGCCCGAGTTTAATTCACCCCTCCACTTT. Encoded protein: CASSYSPEFNSPLHF.

The rearrangement uses TRBV2 and TRBJ1-4, with a possible D match to TRBD1 (5 bases). This CDR3 is built from 15 residues. Trimming removed 4 bases from V and 5 bases from J, with 14 bases in between. From germline, CDR1 is SNHLY and CDR2 FYNNEI. The CDR3 DNA follows: TGTGCCAGCAGTGGAGGGGTTCGGGGGAATGAAAAACTGTTTTTT. Amino acid sequence: CASSGGVRGNEKLFF.

This clone was counted a single time. V usage is TRBV21-1 and J usage is TRBJ1-1; the table calls TRBD1, which could not be checked here. TRBV21-1 corresponds to a pseudogene. The CDR3 consists of 13 residues. The CDR3 sequence is CASSPRQENEAFF. The CDR3 bases are TGTGCCAGCAGCCCCAGACAGGAGAATGAAGCTTTCTTT.

The genes are TRBV5-1 and TRBJ1-2, with 7 nucleotides matching TRBD1. J was trimmed by 5 bases and V by 3 bases; bases with no gene match: 7. The CDR3 runs to 14 residues. Germline CDR1 is SGHRS and CDR2 is YFSETQ. DNA of the CDR3: TGCGCCAGCAGCTCTCAAGGGACAGTTTATGGCTACACCTTC. It is translated as CASSSQGTVYGYTF.

The chain uses TRBV3-1 (or the pseudogene TRBV3-2) and TRBJ2-7, with D possibly being TRBD1 (6 bases). Germline V gene lookup returns CDR1 LGHDT and CDR2 YNNKEL (reference sequence). The V gene lost 4 bases and the J gene lost 5 bases, with 6 bases spanning the gap. The CDR3 covers 11 residues. DNA of the CDR3: TGTGCCAGCAGCCGGGGGCACGAGCAGTACTTC. This codes for CASSRGHEQYF.

The chain recombines TRBV2 with TRBJ1-1, with 11 bases matching TRBD1. The CDR3 contains 16 residues. Trimming cost V 6 bases and J 3 bases; bases outside gene matches: 9. Germline CDR1 reads SNHLY; CDR2 reads FYNNEI. DNA for the CDR3: TGTGCCAGCAGGGAGGACAGGGGGCGAAAAGACACTGAAGCTTTCTTT. Protein: CASREDRGRKDTEAFF.

The chain uses TRBV6-2 or TRBV6-3 and TRBJ1-5; TRBD1 matches at 9 bases. The CDR3 spans 16 residues. After removal of 2 bases from V and 7 bases from J, the junction contained 9 bases not matched to a gene. Germline V gives CDR1 MNHEY, CDR2 SVGEGT. The DNA of the CDR3 is TGTGCCAGCAGTTACGTGGACAGGGGCGGAGGCCAGCCCCAGCATTTT. Protein sequence: CASSYVDRGGGQPQHF.

This chain joins TRBV19 and TRBJ1-1; D remains unclear. CDR3 length: 14 residues. Germline CDR1 LNHDA, CDR2 SQIVND (reference sequence). The V end was cut by 5 bases, the J end by 0 bases, with 10 bases between. The CDR3, as DNA: TGTGCCAGTAGTCGGGGAAACATGAACACTGAAGCTTTCTTT. As protein: CASSRGNMNTEAFF. Full variable domain (outside the CDR3, taken from reference TRBV19 and TRBJ1-1): DGGITQSPKYLFRKEGQNVTLSCEQNLNHDAMYWYRQDPGQGLRLIYYSQIVNDFQKGDIAEGYSVSREKKESFPLTVTSAQKNPTAFYLCASSRGNMNTEAFFGQGTRLTVV.

The genes are TRBV12-3 or TRBV12-4 and TRBJ1-5, with D tentatively TRBD1 (5 bases). The CDR3 contains 12 residues. Trimming removed 2 bases from V and 6 bases from J, with 5 bases in between. The CDR3 DNA follows: TGTGCCAGCAGTTTAAGGGGTCAGCCCCAGCATTTT. It is translated as CASSLRGQPQHF.

The V call is TRBV6-2 or TRBV6-3, the J call TRBJ1-1, with D uncertain. The CDR3 loop spans 13 amino acids. The V end was cut by 2 bases, the J end by 1 base, with 5 bases between. Germline V lookup: CDR1 MNHEY, CDR2 SVGEGT. CDR3 DNA: TGTGCCAGCAGTTACGCGGGGAACACTGAAGCTTTCTTT. Translation: CASSYAGNTEAFF.

This clone has just one count. CDR3 nucleotide sequence: TGTGCCAGCAGAGACGACTTGAACACCGGGGAGCTGTTTTTT. As protein: CASRDDLNTGELFF. V gene TRBV9 combines with J gene TRBJ2-2; D gene ambiguous. CDR1 and CDR2 from the germline V gene are SGDLS and YYNGEE. Trimming pared 5 bases from V and 1 base from J, leaving 9 bases between. CDR3 size: 14 residues.

The chain carries TRBV11-3 and TRBJ2-1, with 8 positions matching TRBD1. The CDR3 spans 16 residues. The J segment lost 8 bases and the V segment lost 4 bases, leaving 13 bases of the junction unmatched. Germline loops: CDR1 SGHNT, CDR2 YENEEA. The CDR3 bases are TGTGCCAGCAGCTCTGGACAGGGTCGATTTAGGGATGAGCAGTTCTTC. Translated, it gives CASSSGQGRFRDEQFF.

This clone was counted a few times. This chain uses TRBV30 with TRBJ1-5, with no clear D. V was cut by 3 bases and J by 1 base, with 19 bases left in between. CDR1 and CDR2 from the germline V gene are GTSNPN and SVGIG (reference sequence). There are 17 residues in the CDR3. Here the CDR3 reads CAWSPRSGRISNQPQHF. CDR3 nucleotides: TGTGCCTGGAGCCCCCGTAGCGGCAGGATAAGCAATCAGCCCCAGCATTTT. Together with reference TRBV30 and TRBJ1-5, the CDR3 gives the full variable domain: SQTIHQWPATLVQPVGSPLSLECTVEGTSNPNLYWYRQAAGRGLQLLFYSVGIGQISSEVPQNLSASRPQDRQFILSSKKLLLSDSGFYLCAWSPRSGRISNQPQHFGDGTRLSIL.